The T cell receptor beta chain described here comes from a study of blood T cell repertoires in COVID-19. Overall study context: PBMCs, B-cell-depleted T cells, or T cells provided the cDNA or gDNA that made up the material.

The Seattle patients joined while their infection was active and were tracked longitudinally afterward. Germline CDR1 reads SGHAT; CDR2 reads FQNNGV. The CDR3 runs to 13 residues. V dropped 1 base and J dropped 6; count of bases not matched to a gene: 1. As originally analysed: Cell counts per sample came from amplifying reference gene primers. TCRdb's table, derived via immunoSEQ multiplex PCR, lists solely in-frame clones and lacks some. V and J calls and clone size follow that table, whereas D and trimming were derived from the DNA. The sample lists some 38,000 clones; 80% to 85% were seen once. The receptor comes from a man aged 60 to 69 with COVID-19, enrolled during active disease. The chain employs TRBV11-2 and TRBJ1-2, with 8 bases that match TRBD1. Sequenced sample: peripheral blood. CDR3 amino acids: CASSLAGGNGYTF. CDR3 bases: TGTGCCAGCAGCTTAGCAGGGGGCAATGGCTACACCTTC.